This T cell receptor beta chain was recorded in a study of T-cell memory formation after mild COVID-19 listed by TCRdb under 2021. With respect to the entire study: TCR sequence clusters from the two donors were largely donor specific. Two young, previously healthy adult volunteers, one female and one male, were included in the cohort. In two donors, T-cell clones that expanded and contracted after mild COVID-19 were tracked by sequencing TCRalpha and TCRbeta repertoires over time.

Beyond this particular receptor, the publication reports: The study included only a couple of mild cases, and larger cohorts that include severe cases with pre-infection samples were judged to be necessary. Contracting CD4+ clones appeared mostly in the CM and EM memory subsets, whereas CD8+ clones were enriched in EMRA. Some responding clones were detected in pre-infection memory, suggesting pre-existing cross-reactive memory T cells joined the SARS-CoV-2 response. From day 15 to 85, contracting clones showed balanced CD4/CD8 phenotypes, whereas a second wave of clones that expanded from day 15 to 37 leaned towards CD4+. SARS-CoV-2 specificity of the second-wave clones peaking on day 37 was not confirmed.

Ficoll-Paque density gradient centrifugation was the method used to isolate PBMCs. This clonotype was detected only a few times. What antigen it recognizes has not been identified. Base qualities are not recorded, but no much larger clone differs from it by a single base. The reads were generated on an Illumina NovaSeq 6000. cDNA libraries for TCRalpha and TCRbeta were prepared by 5'RACE using constant-segment primers, with sample barcodes and unique molecular identifiers added. RNA was extracted from every sample with Trizol reagent. The libraries were amplified in two PCR steps, and the second step added a second sample barcode and Illumina TruSeq adapters. Libraries were sequenced on an Illumina NovaSeq with 2 x 150 bp paired-end reads. As for the authors' bioinformatics: Demultiplexing of reads and collapsing into UMI-guided consensus sequences were performed with migec v1.2.7. With mixcr v2.1.11, UMI consensuses were aligned to TRA and TRB V and J templates and assembled into clonotypes. A clonotype was counted as expanded or contracted only if both edgeR and NoisET called the change significant, with noise models trained on biological replicates. For edgeR calls, a false discovery rate-adjusted p below 0.01 and a log2 fold-change threshold of 1 were applied. As an exploratory analysis of dynamics, max-normalized trajectories of the 1000 most abundant clonotypes were examined by PCA with hierarchical clustering. Each responding clone was given a CD4 or CD8 phenotype based on the CD4+ and CD8+ repertoires, which had been sequenced separately. TCRdb reprocessed the public reads (quality trimming at Q25 with fastp, clone calling with MiXCR) and kept in-frame beta chains. Entries are consolidated by CDR3 protein sequence, retaining the most common genes and DNA. These V and J calls are TCRdb output, not the study's own analysis. Present in this sample are approximately 270,000 distinct CDR3 sequences, 15% to 20% of which were seen just once. The ten largest clones add up to roughly 23% of the sample.

Sequencing input: PBMCs or a T cell subset sorted from them (not recorded which). The source of this sequence is a man between 18 and 35 years old who had mild COVID-19 (a few samples of this study predate the infection). The sample titles of this study are shuffled in the database, so cell type and time point are left out; the donor was told from shared clones.

The nucleotides are TGTGCCAGCAGCTTGGGCTCCGGGACAGACAATCAGCCCCAGCATTTT. This yields the protein CASSLGSGTDNQPQHF. The rearranged chain carries TRBV7-9 and TRBJ1-5; 7 nucleotides in the junction match TRBD1. Sequences SEHNR (CDR1) and FQNEAQ (CDR2) are obtained from the germline V gene (reference sequence). For this chain, trimming is 3 bases at the V end and 3 bases at the J end, and the number of junction bases without a gene match is 8. There are 16 amino acids in the CDR3, from cysteine to phenylalanine inclusive. Only CDR3 DNA is held: 48 bases, read in frame from base 1.